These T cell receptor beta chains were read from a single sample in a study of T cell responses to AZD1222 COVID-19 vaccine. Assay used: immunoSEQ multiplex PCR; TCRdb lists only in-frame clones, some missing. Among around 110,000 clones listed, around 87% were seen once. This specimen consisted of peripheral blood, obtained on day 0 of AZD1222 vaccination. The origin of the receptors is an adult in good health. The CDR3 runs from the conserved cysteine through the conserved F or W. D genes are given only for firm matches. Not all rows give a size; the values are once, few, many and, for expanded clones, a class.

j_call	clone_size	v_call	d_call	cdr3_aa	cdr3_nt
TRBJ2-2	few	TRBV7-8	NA	CASSLALALKNTGELFF	TGTGCCAGCAGCTTAGCTCTAGCGTTAAAAAACACCGGGGAGCTGTTTTTT
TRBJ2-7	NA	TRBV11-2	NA	CASSSGLSYEQYF	TGTGCCAGCAGCTCCGGACTTTCCTACGAGCAGTACTTC
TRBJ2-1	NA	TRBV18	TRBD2	CASSPVVAGGGNEQFF	TGTGCCAGCTCACCCGTTGTAGCGGGGGGAGGCAATGAGCAGTTCTTC
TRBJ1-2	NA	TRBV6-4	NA	CASSEGPSYGYTF	TGTGCCAGCAGTGAAGGTCCGTCCTATGGCTACACCTTC
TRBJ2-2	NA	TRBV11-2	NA	CAIGRSDTLTGELFF	TGTGCCATCGGACGGTCAGATACCCTCACCGGGGAGCTGTTTTTT
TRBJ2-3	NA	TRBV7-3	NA	CASSFGGEDTQYF	TGTGCCAGCAGCTTTGGCGGGGAGGATACGCAGTATTTT
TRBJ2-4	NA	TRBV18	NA	CASSAQDRDIQYF	TGTGCCAGCTCGGCACAGGATAGGGACATTCAGTACTTC
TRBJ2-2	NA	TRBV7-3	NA	CASSLGLGPNTGELFF	TGTGCCAGCAGCTTAGGACTCGGTCCCAACACCGGGGAGCTGTTTTTT
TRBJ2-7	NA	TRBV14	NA	CASSQVPPLGQSSYEQYF	TGTGCCAGCAGCCAAGTTCCCCCCCTCGGACAGTCCTCCTACGAGCAGTACTTC
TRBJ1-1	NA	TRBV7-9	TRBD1	CASSPPGRGDEAFF	TGTGCCAGCAGCCCCCCGGGCAGGGGGGATGAAGCTTTCTTT
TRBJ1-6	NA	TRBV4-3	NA	CASSQDLRYNSPLHF	TGCGCCAGCAGCCAAGACCTCCGTTATAATTCACCCCTCCACTTT
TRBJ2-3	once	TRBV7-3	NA	CASSFAGSTDTQYF	TGTGCCAGCAGCTTCGCGGGAAGCACAGATACGCAGTATTTT
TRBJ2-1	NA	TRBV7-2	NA	CASSLTREQFF	TGTGCCAGCAGCCTTACTAGGGAGCAGTTCTTC
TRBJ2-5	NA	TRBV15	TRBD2	CATSRDRLAGVETQYF	TGTGCCACCAGCAGAGATCGCCTAGCGGGAGTAGAGACCCAGTACTTC
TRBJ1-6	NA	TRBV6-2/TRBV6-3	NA	CASSYFGSSGSPLHF	TGTGCCAGCAGTTACTTCGGATCCTCTGGGTCACCCCTCCACTTT
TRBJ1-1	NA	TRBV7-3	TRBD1	CASSSPGTGGTEAFF	TGTGCCAGCAGCTCCCCCGGGACAGGGGGAACTGAAGCTTTCTTT
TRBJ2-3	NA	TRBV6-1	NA	CASSEAVGATDTQYF	TGTGCCAGCAGTGAAGCCGTGGGGGCAACAGATACGCAGTATTTT
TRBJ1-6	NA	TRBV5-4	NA	CASSWGGWPGDSPLHF	TGTGCCAGCAGCTGGGGCGGGTGGCCAGGGGATTCACCCCTCCACTTT
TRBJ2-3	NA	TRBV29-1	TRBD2	CSVRTGTSGGGTQYF	TGCAGCGTCAGAACCGGGACTAGCGGGGGAGGTACGCAGTATTTT
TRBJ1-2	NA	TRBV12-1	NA	CASSFLRGRPGYTF	TGTGCCAGCAGCTTTTTGAGGGGAAGACCTGGCTACACCTTC
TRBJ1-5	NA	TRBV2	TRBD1	CASSDTRGLGFNQPQHF	TGTGCCAGCAGTGACACTAGGGGGCTGGGATTCAATCAGCCCCAGCATTTT
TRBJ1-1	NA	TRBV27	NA	CASSLSWDTEAFF	TGTGCCAGCAGTTTATCATGGGACACTGAAGCTTTCTTT
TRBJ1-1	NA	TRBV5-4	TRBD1	CASSRTGSTEAFF	TGTGCCAGCAGCAGGACAGGGAGCACTGAAGCTTTCTTT
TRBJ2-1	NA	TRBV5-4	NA	CASSSSGGTSYNEQFF	TGTGCCAGCAGCTCTTCAGGAGGAACCTCCTACAATGAGCAGTTCTTC
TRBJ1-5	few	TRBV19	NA	CASSIGGRSNQPQHF	TGTGCCAGTAGTATAGGGGGGCGAAGCAATCAGCCCCAGCATTTT
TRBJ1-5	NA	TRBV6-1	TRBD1	CASSEAAGGNQPQHF	TGTGCCAGCAGTGAAGCGGCAGGGGGAAATCAGCCCCAGCATTTT
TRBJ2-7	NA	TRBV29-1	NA	CSVEDGIRANEQYF	TGCAGCGTTGAAGATGGCATCAGGGCTAACGAGCAGTACTTC